The rows below give T cell receptor beta chains drawn from one sample of a study of shared clonotypes between healthy human individuals. Here immunoSEQ multiplex PCR was the method, and the copy in TCRdb shows in-frame clones only, minus some. The sample yields approximately 340,000 clones, around two thirds seen once. The material sequenced was memory CD4+ T cells sorted from blood. The origin of the receptors is a man aged 25-45 years in good health. The CDR3 runs from the conserved cysteine through the conserved F or W. The order of the fields is J gene, V gene, D gene, clone size, CDR3 DNA, CDR3 protein. A D gene is named only where the DNA matches it firmly. Some rows have no size entry. The others give once, few or many, or a class for an expanded clone.

TRBJ2-6,TRBV9,NA,NA,TGTGCCAGCAGCGTAGGTCCGGGGACTGGGGCCAACGTCCTGACTTTC,CASSVGPGTGANVLTF
TRBJ1-3,TRBV19,NA,NA,TGTGCCAGCGCACAGGGAGTTCGCTCCGGAAACACCATATATTTT,CASAQGVRSGNTIYF
TRBJ2-4,TRBV2,NA,NA,TGTGCCAGCAGTGGAGTAGCCAAAAACATTCAGTACTTC,CASSGVAKNIQYF
TRBJ2-2,TRBV5-1,TRBD2,NA,TGCGCCAGCAGCTCCACCACTAGCGGGAGTGTGAACACCGGGGAGCTGTTTTTT,CASSSTTSGSVNTGELFF
TRBJ1-2,TRBV25-1,NA,few,TGTGCCAGCAGTGAGTCAACAGGTCCAATCGGCTACACCTTC,CASSESTGPIGYTF
TRBJ2-7,TRBV29-1,TRBD1,NA,TGCAGCGTTGATTCAGGGGGCTACGAGCAGTACTTC,CSVDSGGYEQYF
TRBJ2-7,TRBV9,NA,NA,TGTGCCAGCAGCGTAGGCCACGGAAAGGACGAGCAGTACTTC,CASSVGHGKDEQYF
TRBJ1-1,TRBV10-3,NA,NA,TGTGCCATCAGTAGCCAGGGGACTGAAGCTTTCTTT,CAISSQGTEAFF
TRBJ1-1,TRBV6-6,NA,NA,TGTGCCAGCAGGACTTTAACAGGAAACACTGAAGCTTTCTTT,CASRTLTGNTEAFF
TRBJ2-1,TRBV2,TRBD2,NA,TGTGCCAGCACCTGGACTAGCGGGAGCAATGAGCAGTTCTTC,CASTWTSGSNEQFF
TRBJ1-3,TRBV5-1,NA,NA,TGCGCCAGCAGCCGGGACCCGAGTGGCGGGGGCGCGGGAAACACCATATATTTT,CASSRDPSGGGAGNTIYF
TRBJ2-1,TRBV5-1,TRBD2,NA,TGCGCCAGCAGCTTGGCTCTAGCGGGCTACAATGAGCAGTTCTTC,CASSLALAGYNEQFF
TRBJ2-1,TRBV29-1,NA,once,TGCAGCGTTGAGAACTATAGCTCCTACAATGAGCAGTTCTTC,CSVENYSSYNEQFF
TRBJ2-2,TRBV27,NA,NA,TGTGCCAGCAGTTTGGGGGCTTGGAGCGGGGAGCTGTTTTTT,CASSLGAWSGELFF
TRBJ1-2,TRBV28,NA,NA,TGTGCCAGCAGTAATACCCTTAACTATGGCTACACCTTC,CASSNTLNYGYTF
TRBJ2-2,TRBV6-1,TRBD1,NA,TGTGCCAGTACCCAGGGGGTGAACACCGGGGAGCTGTTTTTT,CASTQGVNTGELFF
TRBJ1-5,TRBV29-1,TRBD1,once,TGCAGCGTTATACAGGGGACGGGAGATAGCAATCAGCCCCAGCATTTT,CSVIQGTGDSNQPQHF
TRBJ2-1,TRBV18,NA,NA,TGTGCCAGCTCACCCCCGGGCGGATACAATGAGCAGTTCTTC,CASSPPGGYNEQFF
TRBJ1-1,TRBV10-1,NA,NA,TGCGCCAGCAGTGAGGACCTAGTGAAGGAAGCTTTCTTT,CASSEDLVKEAFF
TRBJ2-7,TRBV15,TRBD1,many,TGTGCCACCAGCGAGGACAGGGGGCTTAACGAGCAGTACTTC,CATSEDRGLNEQYF
TRBJ2-7,TRBV29-1,NA,NA,TGCAGCGTTGGCGGGACATCAATATACGAGCAGTACTTC,CSVGGTSIYEQYF
TRBJ2-4,TRBV28,TRBD2,NA,TGTGCCAGCAGTTTTGGCGGGAGTTCTTACATTCAGTACTTC,CASSFGGSSYIQYF
TRBJ1-1,TRBV10-3,TRBD1,few,TGTGCCATCAGTGAGCCCCGGGACAGAATTTACACTGAAGCTTTCTTT,CAISEPRDRIYTEAFF
TRBJ2-6,TRBV7-2,NA,NA,TGTGCCAGCAGCTTAGTTTCGGGGGCCAACGTCCTGACTTTC,CASSLVSGANVLTF
TRBJ1-4,TRBV28,TRBD1,NA,TGTGCCAGCAGTAACAGGGGGCGGTATGAAAAACTGTTTTTT,CASSNRGRYEKLFF
TRBJ2-7,TRBV27,NA,NA,TGTGCCAGCAGTTCATTGGAGAGGACACCCTGGGGGCAGTACTTC,CASSSLERTPWGQYF
TRBJ1-6,TRBV5-4,NA,NA,TGTGCCAGCAGCCAATTCGAAGCACAGAGCTCCTATAATTCACCCCTCCACTTT,CASSQFEAQSSYNSPLHF
TRBJ2-7,TRBV18,TRBD2,NA,TGTGCCAGCTCACCTCGAGCGGGAGACTACGAGCAGTACTTC,CASSPRAGDYEQYF
TRBJ2-2,TRBV10-3,NA,NA,TGTGCCATCAGTTACGTCGGGGAGCTGTTTTTT,CAISYVGELFF
TRBJ1-1,TRBV18,NA,NA,TGTGCCAGCTCACCGTGGAGGGGCAGCACTGAAGCTTTCTTT,CASSPWRGSTEAFF
TRBJ2-1,TRBV7-9,TRBD2,NA,TGTACCAGCAGGTATAGCGGGAGTATCTACAATGAGCAGTTCTTC,CTSRYSGSIYNEQFF
TRBJ2-1,TRBV11-2,NA,once,TGTGCCAGCAGCTTTACCGTAGCCAGCAACTCCTACAATGAGCAGTTCTTC,CASSFTVASNSYNEQFF
TRBJ2-6,TRBV5-4,NA,few,TGTGCCAGCAGCTTGGTCGGGATCTCTGGGGCCAACGTCCTGACTTTC,CASSLVGISGANVLTF
TRBJ2-3,TRBV10-1,NA,NA,TGCGCCAGCAGTGAGTCAGGGGCAGATACGCAGTATTTT,CASSESGADTQYF
TRBJ2-1,TRBV20-1,NA,once,TGCAGTGCTAGAGATGGTCGTGAGCAGTTCTTC,CSARDGREQFF
TRBJ2-3,TRBV7-2,TRBD2,NA,TGTGCCAGCAGCAAGGGACTAGCGGGAGTTTATTGGACAGATACGCAGTATTTT,CASSKGLAGVYWTDTQYF
TRBJ2-1,TRBV28,NA,NA,TGTGCCAGCAGTTTACCCGGAGACAATGAGCAGTTCTTC,CASSLPGDNEQFF
TRBJ2-3,TRBV5-1,NA,NA,TGCGCCAGCACGACACATAGCACAGATACGCAGTATTTT,CASTTHSTDTQYF
TRBJ2-7,TRBV6-1,NA,few,TGTGCCAGCAGTGAATTCGTCGTCTACGAGCAGTACTTC,CASSEFVVYEQYF
TRBJ2-7,TRBV6-4,TRBD1,NA,TGTGCCAGCAGTTCCGACAGGGGAGGCGAGCAGTACTTC,CASSSDRGGEQYF
TRBJ1-2,TRBV10-2,TRBD1,NA,TGCGCCAGCAGTGAGCCACGGACAGGGGGAGGCTACACCTTC,CASSEPRTGGGYTF
TRBJ2-5,TRBV23-1,NA,NA,TGCGCCAGCAGCCACGGACACCCTGGGGAGACCCAGTACTTC,CASSHGHPGETQYF
TRBJ2-7,TRBV10-3,NA,few,TGTGCCATCAGTGGTCTACAGGGCGGCGAGCAGTACTTC,CAISGLQGGEQYF
TRBJ1-1,TRBV27,NA,NA,TGTGCCAGCAGTCGAAAACCCCAGGGTAACACTGAAGCTTTCTTT,CASSRKPQGNTEAFF
TRBJ2-2,TRBV19,TRBD1,NA,TGTGCCAGTAGGAGACAGGGGGCGTCGACCGGGGAGCTGTTTTTT,CASRRQGASTGELFF
TRBJ1-5,TRBV19,TRBD1,NA,TGTGCCAGTAGCAACTGGGACAGGGGAATTAGCAATCAGCCCCAGCATTTT,CASSNWDRGISNQPQHF
TRBJ2-5,TRBV15,TRBD2,NA,TGTGCCACCAGCAGAGCCCCTAGCGGGAGGGCGATTCAGGAGACCCAGTACTTC,CATSRAPSGRAIQETQYF
TRBJ2-1,TRBV6-1,TRBD1,NA,TGTGCCAGCATCCGAGACAGGGTGCCCAATGAGCAGTTCTTC,CASIRDRVPNEQFF
TRBJ1-5,TRBV11-2,TRBD1,NA,TGTGCCAGCAGCTGGACAGGGGGCAATCAGCCCCAGCATTTT,CASSWTGGNQPQHF
TRBJ1-1,TRBV6-5,NA,NA,TGTGCCAGCAGTTACTCGGGGCGAGGGCACACTGAAGCTTTCTTT,CASSYSGRGHTEAFF
TRBJ1-5,TRBV5-1,NA,NA,TGCGCCAGCAGCTTCCGGGGTGAAAGGGAACAGCCCCAGCATTTT,CASSFRGEREQPQHF
TRBJ2-7,TRBV6-6,NA,NA,TGTGCCAGCAGTTCCCCGACTCTGAGCTCCTACGAGCAGTACTTC,CASSSPTLSSYEQYF
TRBJ2-1,TRBV11-3,NA,NA,TGTGCCAGCAGCTTAAGACGAAATTACAATGAGCAGTTCTTC,CASSLRRNYNEQFF
TRBJ2-6,TRBV5-1,NA,few,TGCGCCAGCAGCTTGCCGGGGTCCTCCTCTGGGGCCAACGTCCTGACTTTC,CASSLPGSSSGANVLTF
TRBJ2-5,TRBV7-3,NA,NA,TGTGCCAGCAGCTTAACGATCAGGCAGCCCCAGTACTTC,CASSLTIRQPQYF
TRBJ2-3,TRBV4-1,NA,NA,TGCGCCAGCAGTTCCCGGGCTAGGGTAGATACGCAGTATTTT,CASSSRARVDTQYF
TRBJ2-3,TRBV10-3,NA,NA,TGTGCCATCAGTGGCGCAGATACGCAGTATTTT,CAISGADTQYF